This TCR beta chain was observed in a study of cytomegalovirus exposure and HLA in healthy donors. Study-level points and caveats: High sensitivity and specificity were reportedly achieved when the classifier diagnosed cytomegalovirus status. Later analysis identified about 17,000 TCR beta sequences associated with HLA alleles, using a false discovery rate threshold of 0.05.

Notes on this clone: Its specificity is unknown.

The PCR ran on 60 Vbeta and 13 Jbeta primers. Sequenced by immunoSEQ multiplex PCR; TCRdb stores in-frame clones only, minus some. The listing records 150,000 or so clones. The receptor was derived from a woman aged 18-29 years in good health and CMV-seronegative. Sample: PBMCs.

This CDR3 reads CASSLAGAEYQPQHF. CDR3 in DNA: TGCGCCAGCAGCTTAGCTGGGGCTGAATATCAGCCCCAGCATTTT. V usage is TRBV5-1 and J usage is TRBJ1-5; D is perhaps TRBD1 (5 bases). Germline CDR1 and CDR2: SGHRS and YFSETQ. The CDR3 totals 15 residues. Trimming pared 2 bases from V and 5 bases from J, leaving 14 bases between.